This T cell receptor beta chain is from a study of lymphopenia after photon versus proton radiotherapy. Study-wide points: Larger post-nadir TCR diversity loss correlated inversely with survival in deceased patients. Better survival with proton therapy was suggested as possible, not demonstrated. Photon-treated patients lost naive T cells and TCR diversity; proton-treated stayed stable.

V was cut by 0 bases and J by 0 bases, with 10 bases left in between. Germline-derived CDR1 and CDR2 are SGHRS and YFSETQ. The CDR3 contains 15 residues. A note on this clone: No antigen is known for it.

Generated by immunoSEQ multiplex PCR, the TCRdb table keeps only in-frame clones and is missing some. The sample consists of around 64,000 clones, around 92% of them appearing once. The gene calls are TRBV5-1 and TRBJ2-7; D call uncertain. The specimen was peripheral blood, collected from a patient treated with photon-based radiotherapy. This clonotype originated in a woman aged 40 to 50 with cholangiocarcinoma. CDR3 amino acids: CASSLAGHSSYEQYF. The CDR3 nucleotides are TGCGCCAGCAGCTTGGCTGGTCACTCCTCCTACGAGCAGTACTTC.